The next 14 T cell receptor beta chains were all read from a single sample in a study of cytomegalovirus exposure and HLA in healthy donors. The method was immunoSEQ multiplex PCR; TCRdb's version includes in-frame clones alone and lacks a portion of them. Of more than 250,000 clones listed, about nine tenths were seen once; the top ten hold 0.7% to 0.85%. The specimen was PBMCs. All receptors derive from a woman between 18 and 29 years old in good health and CMV-seronegative.

In this sample, this clone turned up many times. V gene TRBV9 combines with J gene TRBJ2-1; perhaps TRBD2 as D (6 bases). Germline V gene data show CDR1 as SGDLS and CDR2 as YYNGEE. This CDR3 is built from 20 residues. The ends were cut back, 5 bases at V and 1 base at J, with 28 bases in the middle. The CDR3 reads CASRVTPGLVSHASYNEQFF. CDR3 coding DNA: TGTGCCAGCAGAGTTACCCCGGGACTGGTTTCCCACGCGTCCTACAATGAGCAGTTCTTC.

In its sample, this clone was seen once. The CDR3 here is CASLSGLAETQYF. CDR3 bases: TGTGCCAGCCTGAGTGGATTAGCAGAGACCCAGTACTTC. This chain joins TRBV5-6 and TRBJ2-5; D is undetermined. Trimming stripped 7 bases from V and 4 bases from J, with 14 bases between. Germline-derived CDR1 and CDR2 are SGHDT and YYEEEE. The CDR3 is 13 amino acids.

This clone was found a few times. This chain links TRBV10-3 with TRBJ2-3, with TRBD2 matching over 7 bases. Per germline, CDR1 ENHRY and CDR2 SYGVKD. J gave up 6 bases and V 6 bases, and 9 bases lay outside the gene matches. CDR3 length: 14 residues. CDR3 loop: CAISLAEYRDTQYF. CDR3 sequence (DNA): TGTGCCATCAGCCTAGCGGAGTACCGGGATACGCAGTATTTT.

This clone appeared once. The V and J genes are TRBV28 and TRBJ1-1; 7 nucleotides agree with TRBD1. CDR3 length equals 14 residues. Germline values: CDR1 MDHEN, CDR2 SYDVKM. V shed 7 bases, J shed 3 bases, and the junction held 8 bases outside the gene matches. The CDR3 spells CASTSGQADTEAFF. The CDR3 DNA reads TGTGCCAGCACTAGTGGACAGGCCGACACTGAAGCTTTCTTT.

The J gene is TRBJ2-7, the V gene TRBV5-1, with TRBD2 matching 8 bases. This CDR3 spans 14 amino acids. V dropped 6 bases and J dropped 2; count of bases not matched to a gene: 7. Germline V gene sequence: CDR1 SGHRS, CDR2 YFSETQ. CDR3 sequence (DNA): TGCGCCAGCAAGATCACTAGCGGACCCTACGAGCAGTACTTC. Residues: CASKITSGPYEQYF.

The chain links TRBV2 to TRBJ1-5; TRBD1 agrees at 8 bases. The CDR3 is 16 amino acids. The J segment lost 6 bases and the V segment lost 6 bases, leaving 13 bases of the junction unmatched. Germline V gives CDR1 SNHLY, CDR2 FYNNEI. CDR3 residues: CASSDTGQGWGQPQHF. As DNA, the CDR3 is TGTGCCAGCAGCGACACCGGACAGGGATGGGGTCAGCCCCAGCATTTT.

The V and J genes are TRBV19 and TRBJ1-4; D is unclear. The V gene's germline CDR1 is LNHDA and CDR2 SQIVND (reference sequence). The CDR3 contains 15 residues. Trimming took off 5 bases at V and 3 bases at J, with 13 bases between the two ends. The CDR3 reads CASSEWVAANEKLFF. The CDR3 nucleotides are TGTGCCAGTAGTGAGTGGGTAGCGGCTAATGAAAAACTGTTTTTT.

V gene TRBV19 combines with J gene TRBJ2-7; D call uncertain. Trimming pared 0 bases from V and 3 bases from J, leaving 12 bases between. CDR1 is LNHDA, CDR2 SQIVND, per germline (reference sequence). The CDR3 totals 15 residues. The chain's CDR3 is CASSIDPLLRYEQYF. CDR3 coding DNA: TGTGCCAGTAGTATAGATCCTCTCTTGCGCTACGAGCAGTACTTC.

The genes are TRBV28 and TRBJ2-3; no firm D call. V lost 3 bases and J 1 base, leaving 5 bases between the germline ends. The CDR3 covers 13 residues. From germline, CDR1 is MDHEN and CDR2 SYDVKM. DNA for the CDR3: TGTGCCAGCAGTTTGCCAGGCACAGATACGCAGTATTTT. It yields the protein CASSLPGTDTQYF.

This clone was picked up a small number of times. The chain joins TRBV4-2 to TRBJ2-1, with TRBD2 matching over 13 bases. The germline CDR1 and CDR2 sequences are LGHNA and YNFKEQ. The CDR3 is 19 amino acids. With 0 bases clipped from V and 5 bases from J, the junction kept 10 bases outside the gene matches. The DNA for the CDR3 is TGTGCCAGCAGCCAAGAGGGGACTAGCGGGATGGGAGGGCACAATGAGCAGTTCTTC. This translates into CASSQEGTSGMGGHNEQFF.

The chain carries TRBV7-2 and TRBJ2-5, with 8 bases that match TRBD1. There are 15 residues in the CDR3. Germline lookup yields CDR1 SGHTA and CDR2 FQGNSA. Trimming removed 3 bases from V and 2 bases from J; junction bases left unmatched: 5. CDR3 coding DNA: TGTGCCAGCAGCTTCCAACAGGGGGTTCAAGAGACCCAGTACTTC. Its translation is CASSFQQGVQETQYF.

This chain uses TRBV5-1 with TRBJ2-7; D remains ambiguous. The CDR3 covers 13 residues. In germline, CDR1 is SGHRS, CDR2 YFSETQ. The V gene lost 3 bases and the J gene lost 6 bases, with 13 bases spanning the gap. Here the CDR3 reads CASSSVGAREQYF. In nucleotides, the CDR3 is TGCGCCAGCAGCTCCGTCGGAGCCCGCGAGCAGTACTTC. Based on the CDR3 plus reference TRBV5-1 and TRBJ2-7, the full variable domain is KAGVTQTPRYLIKTRGQQVTLSCSPISGHRSVSWYQQTPGQGLQFLFEYFSETQRNKGNFPGRFSGRQFSNSRSEMNVSTLELGDSALYLCASSSVGAREQYFGPGTRLTVT.

The V gene is TRBV30, the J gene TRBJ2-7, with 7 bases matching TRBD1. The junction had 6 bases not matched to a gene; V was cut back by 2 bases and J by 2 bases. Looked up from germline, CDR1 is GTSNPN and CDR2 is SVGIG (reference sequence). This CDR3 has 14 residues. This chain's CDR3 is CAWSPDGQAYEQYF. CDR3 sequence (DNA): TGTGCCTGGAGTCCGGACGGACAGGCCTACGAGCAGTACTTC.

This chain uses TRBV11-2 with TRBJ2-7; D is possibly TRBD1 (5 bases). The germline V gene encodes CDR1 SGHAT and CDR2 FQNNGV. The CDR3 spans 13 residues. The V end was cut by 3 bases, the J end by 7 bases, with 13 bases between. CDR3 protein: CASSFPGQWEQYF. CDR3 in DNA: TGTGCCAGCAGCTTCCCCGGACAATGGGAGCAGTACTTC.